Below, 11 T cell receptor beta chains from the same sample are listed, as sequenced in a study of brain T cells in children with intractable seizures. The data were produced by immunoSEQ multiplex PCR, yet TCRdb's version contains in-frame clones alone and is incomplete. The sample gives 340,000 or so clones, about 93% of which show up once; around 5% is in the top ten. As for time point: blood from clinic visit 5 months post-surgery; TSC patient then seizure free. The input for sequencing was peripheral blood, taken less than 6 months after surgery. The source is a boy less than two years old with tuberous sclerosis and intractable seizures.

The rearrangement uses TRBV7-2 and TRBJ1-2; TRBD1 might be the D (6 bases). Trimming took 5 bases from V and 2 from J, leaving 9 bases between them. The V gene's germline CDR1 is SGHTA and CDR2 FQGNSA. The CDR3 covers 13 residues. DNA for the CDR3: TGTGCCAGCAGCGCCACAGGGAACTATGGCTACACCTTC. This translates into CASSATGNYGYTF. The full variable domain, rest sourced from reference TRBV7-2 and TRBJ1-2, is GAGVSQSPSNKVTEKGKDVELRCDPISGHTALYWYRQSLGQGLEFLIYFQGNSAPDKSGLPSDRFSAERTGGSVSTLTIQRTQQEDSAVYLCASSATGNYGYTFGSGTRLTVV.

The chain links TRBV4-1 to TRBJ2-1, with 9 bases matching TRBD2. Losses at the gene ends were 0 bases for V and 10 bases for J; bases not matched to a gene: 13. Germline values: CDR1 MGHRA, CDR2 YSYEKL. The CDR3 has 17 amino acids. The CDR3 region is CASSQDKTSGRSGEQFF. DNA for the CDR3: TGCGCCAGCAGCCAAGATAAGACTAGCGGCAGGAGCGGGGAGCAGTTCTTC.

The chain employs TRBV29-1 and TRBJ2-1; 14 bases are shared with TRBD2. Trimming took 4 bases from V and 7 from J; bases not matched to a gene: 3. The CDR3 has 14 amino acids. Germline CDR1 is SQVTM and CDR2 is ANQGSEA. For the CDR3, the DNA is TGCAGCGTTGTCGGGACTAGCGGGAGAAATGAGCAGTTCTTC. This gives the protein CSVVGTSGRNEQFF.

This chain joins TRBV6-5 and TRBJ2-1, with D hard to call. V dropped 7 bases and J dropped 1 base, with 14 bases sitting between them. This CDR3 contains 15 residues. Germline loops: CDR1 MNHEY, CDR2 SVGAGI. The chain's CDR3 is CASKETEFSYNEQFF. Written as DNA, the CDR3 is TGTGCCAGCAAAGAAACGGAATTTTCCTACAATGAGCAGTTCTTC.

The chain combines TRBV28 with TRBJ2-7, with TRBD1 matching 9 bases. The germline CDR1 and CDR2 sequences are MDHEN and SYDVKM. The trim removed 6 bases at V and 1 base at J, leaving 4 bases unmatched. CDR3 length: 14 residues. This CDR3 reads CASRPGQGSYEQYF. The DNA of the CDR3 is TGTGCCAGCAGACCGGGACAGGGTTCCTACGAGCAGTACTTC.

Here the CDR3 DNA reads TGTGCCAGCAGTGAACCAGGACTAGCGGGGTACAATGAGCAGTTCTTC. Translating it yields CASSEPGLAGYNEQFF. This rearrangement joins TRBV25-1 to TRBJ2-1, with TRBD2 matching over 12 bases. This CDR3 comprises 16 residues. J lost 4 bases, V lost 2 bases, and 3 bases had no gene match. Germline loops: CDR1 MGHDK, CDR2 SYGVNS.

This chain joins TRBV7-3 and TRBJ1-1, with 7 bases lining up with TRBD1. The germline CDR1 and CDR2 sequences are SGHTA and FQGTGA. J was trimmed by 4 bases and V by 8 bases; bases with no gene match: 13. The CDR3 sequence is 15 residues long. CDR3 coding DNA: TGTGCCAGCTCTCAGGGGGTCTCCGTAGGCACTGAAGCTTTCTTT. Protein sequence: CASSQGVSVGTEAFF.

The chain is built from TRBV11-2 and TRBJ1-1; D call uncertain. Deletions cut 1 base from V and 6 bases from J, with 6 bases between. The CDR3 sequence is 12 residues long. Germline CDR1 is SGHAT and CDR2 is FQNNGV. The CDR3 nucleotides are TGTGCCAGCAGCTTAGGGAGCCCTGAAGCTTTCTTT. Protein product: CASSLGSPEAFF.

In its sample, this clone was seen once. The V and J genes are TRBV15 and TRBJ2-7; the D is unclear. This CDR3 region has 13 residues. V was cut by 0 bases and J by 2 bases, with 5 bases left in between. The germline V gene encodes CDR1 LNHNV and CDR2 YYDKDF (reference sequence). CDR3 protein: CATSRDLTYEQYF. In nucleotides, the CDR3 is TGTGCCACCAGCAGAGATCTGACCTACGAGCAGTACTTC. Full variable domain (rest looked up from reference TRBV15 and TRBJ2-7): DAMVIQNPRYQVTQFGKPVTLSCSQTLNHNVMYWYQQKSSQAPKLLFHYYDKDFNNEADTPDNFQSRRPNTSFCFLDIRSPGLGDTAMYLCATSRDLTYEQYFGPGTRLTVT.

The chain uses TRBV11-2 and TRBJ1-1; D is perhaps TRBD1 (5 bases). CDR3 size: 15 residues. Deletions cut 5 bases from V and 0 bases from J, with 13 bases between. Looked up from germline, CDR1 is SGHAT and CDR2 is FQNNGV. The CDR3 sequence: CASSPKTTVNTEAFF. The CDR3 DNA reads TGTGCCAGCAGCCCGAAGACGACAGTGAACACTGAAGCTTTCTTT.

This chain joins TRBV5-1 and TRBJ2-3; the D gene could be TRBD1 or TRBD2 (5 bases each). Trimming cost V 1 base and J 6 bases, with 21 bases left between them. In germline, CDR1 is SGHRS, CDR2 YFSETQ. The length of the CDR3 is 17 residues. Written as DNA, the CDR3 is TGCGCCAGCAGCTTGCACGGGACCGCCGTTCCCCCGGATACGCAGTATTTT. It codes for CASSLHGTAVPPDTQYF.